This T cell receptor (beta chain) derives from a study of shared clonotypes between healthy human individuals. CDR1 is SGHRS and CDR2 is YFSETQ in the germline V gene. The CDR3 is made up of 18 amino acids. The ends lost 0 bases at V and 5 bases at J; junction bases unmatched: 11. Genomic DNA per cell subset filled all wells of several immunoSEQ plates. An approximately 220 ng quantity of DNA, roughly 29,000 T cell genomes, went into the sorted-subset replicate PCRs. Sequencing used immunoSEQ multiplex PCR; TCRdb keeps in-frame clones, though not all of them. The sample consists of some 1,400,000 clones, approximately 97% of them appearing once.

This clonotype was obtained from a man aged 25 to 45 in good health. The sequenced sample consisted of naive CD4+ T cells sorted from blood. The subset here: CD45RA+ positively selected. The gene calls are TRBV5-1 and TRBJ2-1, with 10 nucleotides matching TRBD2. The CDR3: CASSLGVRSAGGNNEQFF. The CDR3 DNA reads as TGCGCCAGCAGCTTGGGGGTGCGCTCAGCGGGAGGGAACAATGAGCAGTTCTTC.